The 21 T cell receptor beta chains below come from one sample, sequenced in a study of blood T cell repertoires in COVID-19. Repertoires were generated with immunoSEQ multiplex PCR, while TCRdb's copy carries only in-frame clones and drops some. The sample comprises 150,000 or so clones, approximately 78% of which are singletons, and approximately 14% rests with the top ten. Specimen: peripheral blood. The receptors derive from a human donor with acute or convalescent COVID-19. The donor label of this sample is uncertain.

The V call is TRBV11-2, the J call TRBJ2-3; a possible D gene is TRBD2 (5 bases). V was clipped by 5 bases and J by 0 bases, with 9 bases between them. This CDR3 contains 14 residues. Germline values: CDR1 SGHAT, CDR2 FQNNGV. CDR3 nucleotide sequence: TGTGCCAGCAGCAAAGAGCGGAGCACAGATACGCAGTATTTT. As protein: CASSKERSTDTQYF.

This rearrangement joins TRBV7-5 to TRBJ1-2; TRBD1 reflects the table's D call only, with no check against the DNA. TRBV7-5 is listed as a pseudogene. This CDR3 comprises 16 residues. CDR3 region: CARRIRDRKANYGYTF. DNA for the CDR3: TGTGCCAGAAGAATCCGGGACAGAAAAGCTAACTATGGCTACACCTTC.

This clone was counted a few times. The chain employs TRBV19 and TRBJ1-2; D uncertain. The CDR3 extends over 14 amino acids. Looked up from germline, CDR1 is LNHDA and CDR2 is SQIVND (reference sequence). Trimming removed 4 bases at V and 4 bases at J, with 13 bases between. CDR3 amino acids: CASSKSLEIYGYTF. The CDR3 DNA is TGTGCCAGTAGTAAAAGTCTTGAGATCTATGGCTACACCTTC.

In this sample, this clone turned up once. The chain employs TRBV5-6 and TRBJ1-6; D gene uncertain. V lost 5 bases to trimming and J lost 14 bases, with 14 bases between them. CDR3 length equals 12 residues. Germline assignment: CDR1 SGHDT and CDR2 YYEEEE. In nucleotides, the CDR3 is TGTGCCAGCAGTTCGGGTTTAACGGCCCTCCACTTT. This translates into CASSSGLTALHF.

The CDR3 reads CASSLGRGYGYTF. In DNA form, the CDR3 reads TGTGCCAGCAGCTTGGGCAGGGGCTATGGCTACACCTTC. The rearrangement joins TRBV5-5 to TRBJ1-2; D is perhaps TRBD1 (6 bases). CDR1 and CDR2 (germline): SGHKS, YYEKEE (reference sequence). Trimming cost V 0 bases and J 4 bases, with 7 bases left between them. The CDR3 has 13 residues.

V is TRBV5-4 and J is TRBJ1-1; D is possibly TRBD1 (6 bases). Germline V lookup: CDR1 SGHNT, CDR2 YYREEE (reference sequence). The CDR3 length is 14 residues. V was shortened by 5 bases and J by 4 bases, with 15 bases between the two germline ends. CDR3 DNA: TGTGCCAGCAGGCTATCCCAGGGGAGCACTGAAGCTTTCTTT. It is translated as CASRLSQGSTEAFF.

A few counts support this clone. The CDR3 DNA sequence: TGTGCCACCCGGGACAGGGCCACTGAAGCTTTCTTT. This translates into CATRDRATEAFF. The chain has TRBV19 and TRBJ1-1; 9 nucleotides agree with TRBD1. Germline trimming cut 10 bases from V and 4 bases from J; bases unmatched to any gene: 4. This CDR3 has 12 amino acids. Germline V gene sequence: CDR1 LNHDA, CDR2 SQIVND (reference sequence).

The chain uses TRBV2 and TRBJ2-1; tentative D call: TRBD2 (5 bases). Trimming took off 1 base at V and 2 bases at J, with 6 bases between the two ends. Per the germline V gene, CDR1 is SNHLY and CDR2 is FYNNEI. This CDR3 is built from 14 residues. The CDR3 spells CASSEDGAYNEQFF. CDR3 DNA: TGTGCCAGCAGTGAAGACGGGGCCTACAATGAGCAGTTCTTC.

CDR3 amino acids: CASSYSMGGGRAGYTF. CDR3 DNA sequence: TGTGCCAGCAGTTACTCGATGGGGGGAGGTAGGGCTGGCTACACCTTC. The chain employs TRBV6-5 and TRBJ1-2, with D perhaps matching TRBD1 (5 bases). Germline V gene data show CDR1 as MNHEY and CDR2 as SVGAGI. Trimming took off 0 bases at V and 7 bases at J, with 18 bases between the two ends. This CDR3 region has 16 residues.

A word on this clone: The identical CDR3 is also encoded by other nucleotide sequences in the sample. The chain links TRBV5-6 to TRBJ1-2; TRBD1 matches at 9 bases. Per germline, CDR1 SGHDT and CDR2 YYEEEE. The CDR3 totals 13 residues. J lost 8 bases, V lost 2 bases, and 4 bases had no gene match. Written as DNA, the CDR3 is TGTGCCAGCAGCTTCCGACAGGGGGACGGCTACACCTTC. Amino acids: CASSFRQGDGYTF.

The rearrangement links TRBV5-1 to TRBJ2-7; TRBD1 agrees at 7 bases. CDR3 length equals 14 residues. V trimming: 1 base; J trimming: 2 bases; junction bases outside the gene matches: 3. Germline V gene data show CDR1 as SGHRS and CDR2 as YFSETQ. The CDR3 region is CASSLMDRTYEQYF. The CDR3 region has the DNA TGCGCCAGCAGCTTGATGGACAGGACCTACGAGCAGTACTTC.

The J gene is TRBJ2-5, the V gene TRBV4-1; D is unclear. Germline V CDR1 and CDR2: MGHRA, YSYEKL. The ends were cut back, 4 bases at V and 4 bases at J, with 10 bases in the middle. This CDR3 has 13 amino acids. CDR3 sequence: CASSPSHGETQYF. The CDR3 DNA is TGCGCCAGCAGCCCATCCCACGGAGAGACCCAGTACTTC.

This clone showed up just a few times. The V gene is TRBV6-1, the J gene TRBJ1-1; D is uncertain. Trimming removed 1 base from V and 8 bases from J, with 5 bases in between. CDR1 is MNHNS, CDR2 SASEGT, per germline. CDR3 size: 11 residues. CDR3: CASSEGREAFF. The CDR3 DNA is TGTGCCAGCAGTGAAGGCAGGGAAGCTTTCTTT.

This clone came up a few times. The rearrangement links TRBV10-1 to TRBJ1-6, with 9 bases that match TRBD1. J lost 5 bases, V lost 10 bases, and 6 bases had no gene match. CDR3 length: 14 amino acids. CDR1 is WNHNN, CDR2 SYGVQD, per germline (reference sequence). The CDR3 DNA sequence: TGCGCCAACGCGGGACAGGGCCATAATTCACCCCTCCACTTT. Its protein product is CANAGQGHNSPLHF.

The chain carries TRBV5-1 and TRBJ1-4; 7 bases map to TRBD1. In germline, CDR1 is SGHRS, CDR2 YFSETQ. With 2 bases clipped from V and 7 bases from J, the junction kept 5 bases outside the gene matches. The CDR3 spans 14 residues. CDR3 sequence: CASSFRAGGEKLFF. Written as DNA, the CDR3 is TGCGCCAGCAGCTTTAGGGCAGGGGGTGAAAAACTGTTTTTT.

CDR3 amino acids: CASSVQLNTEAFF. The CDR3 DNA is TGTGCCAGCAGCGTCCAGTTGAACACTGAAGCTTTCTTT. This chain joins TRBV9 and TRBJ1-1; no firm D call. The CDR3 extends over 13 amino acids. Trimming left V 2 bases short and J 0 bases short, with 5 bases between. Germline V CDR1 and CDR2: SGDLS, YYNGEE.

This clone was counted only a few times. The chain carries TRBV5-6 and TRBJ1-1, with TRBD1 matching over 8 bases. CDR3 length: 15 amino acids. With 5 bases clipped from V and 4 bases from J, the junction kept 10 bases outside the gene matches. CDR1 and CDR2 from the germline V gene are SGHDT and YYEEEE. The DNA of the CDR3 is TGTGCCAGCAGTCCAAACTACAGGGGGACCACTGAAGCTTTCTTT. As protein: CASSPNYRGTTEAFF.

V usage is TRBV6-6 and J usage is TRBJ2-5, with 9 bases that match TRBD1. Germline values: CDR1 MNHNY, CDR2 SVGAGI (reference sequence). V lost 5 bases, J lost 2 bases, and 9 bases stayed unmatched. CDR3 size: 16 residues. The CDR3 reads CASSPSRDRVQETQYF. The CDR3 DNA sequence: TGTGCCAGCAGTCCGTCCCGGGACAGGGTTCAAGAGACCCAGTACTTC.

V is TRBV19 and J is TRBJ2-4, with D perhaps matching TRBD2 (7 bases). The V and J ends lost 3 bases and 6 bases respectively, with 15 bases between them. CDR1 is LNHDA and CDR2 is SQIVND in the germline V gene (reference sequence). The CDR3 loop spans 15 amino acids. CDR3 in amino acids: CASSMLRGGGNIQYF. CDR3 coding DNA: TGTGCCAGTAGTATGCTAAGGGGGGGTGGAAACATTCAGTACTTC.

This sequence joins TRBV7-8 and TRBJ1-5, with 10 bases fitting TRBD1. J gave up 5 bases and V 2 bases, and 6 bases lay outside the gene matches. The CDR3 consists of 16 residues. From germline, CDR1 is SGHVS and CDR2 FQNEAQ. The CDR3 DNA follows: TGTGCCAGCAGCTTACACGGGACAGGGGTGGATCAGCCCCAGCATTTT. Protein sequence: CASSLHGTGVDQPQHF. The complete variable domain, with remaining parts taken from reference TRBV7-8 and TRBJ1-5, reads GAGVSQSPRYKVAKRGQDVALRCDPISGHVSLFWYQQALGQGPEFLTYFQNEAQLDKSGLPSDRFFAERPEGSVSTLKIQRTQQEDSAVYLCASSLHGTGVDQPQHFGDGTRLSIL.

This CDR3 is CASSVSPGSNEQYF. In nucleotides, the CDR3 is TGTGCCAGCAGCGTAAGTCCAGGATCAAACGAGCAGTACTTC. V and J are TRBV9 and TRBJ2-7, with D hard to call. CDR3 length: 14 residues. The germline V and J ends were trimmed by 1 base and 5 bases, with 13 bases remaining between them. Germline loops: CDR1 SGDLS, CDR2 YYNGEE.